This TCR beta chain appears in the sequencing data of a study of human versus mouse CDR3 diversity and MHC coevolution. About the study: The immunoSEQ assay reportedly detects one in 200,000 T cells.

V lost 4 bases and J lost 4, with 13 bases in between. From germline, CDR1 is SGHAT and CDR2 FQNNGV. This CDR3 is 14 amino acids long. TCRdb's copy holds only in-frame clones and misses some; the assay was immunoSEQ multiplex PCR. This sample has about 81,000 clones, with 80% to 95% found just once. Study-wide findings and caveats: Among all groups, two of three human donors showed least clonal inequality. Mice had fewer CDR3 deletions and insertions than humans on average.

Sorting isolated naive CD4 T cells lacking CD45RO and expressing CD62L. In the case of this clone: What it binds is not known.

This receptor was identified in a person aged 30 to 69 in good health. The rearrangement links TRBV11-2 to TRBJ1-1; tentatively, D is TRBD1 (5 bases). Sequenced sample: naive CD4+ T cells from blood. Subset described: CD45RO-negative CD62L-positive naive CD4 T cells. The CDR3 DNA reads TGTGCCAGCAGCTCGCAGGGCTCGGGCACTGAAGCTTTCTTT. This sequence encodes CASSSQGSGTEAFF.